This TCR beta chain was profiled in a study of T-cell memory formation after mild COVID-19 listed by TCRdb under 2021. With respect to the entire study: TCR sequence clusters from the two donors were found to be largely donor specific. In a couple of donors, T-cell clones that expanded and contracted after mild COVID-19 were tracked by sequencing TCRalpha and TCRbeta repertoires over time. Two young, previously healthy adult volunteers, one female and one male, were included in the cohort. Study-wide findings and limitations: From day 15 to 85, contracting clones showed balanced CD4/CD8 phenotypes, whereas a second wave of clones that expanded from day 15 to 37 leaned towards CD4+. Some responding clones were found in pre-infection memory, which suggests that pre-existing cross-reactive memory T cells took part in the SARS-CoV-2 response. Contracting CD4+ clones turned up mainly in the CM and EM memory subsets, whereas EMRA was where CD8+ clones were enriched. Whether the second-wave clones peaking on day 37 were SARS-CoV-2 specific was not confirmed. The study covered only two mild cases, and larger cohorts including severe cases with pre-infection samples were considered necessary.

Including cysteine and phenylalanine, the CDR3 has 14 amino acids. Left in the record is the CDR3 DNA by itself, 42 bases read in frame from the first base. The germline V gene encodes CDR1 SGHRS and CDR2 YFSETQ. Trimming takes 9 bases off V and 4 bases off J; junction bases not matched to a gene: 13. Ficoll-Paque density gradient centrifugation was used to isolate PBMCs. Reads for this sample came from an Illumina NovaSeq 6000. cDNA libraries for TCRalpha and TCRbeta were prepared by 5'RACE using constant-segment primers, with sample barcodes and unique molecular identifiers added. Trizol reagent was used to extract RNA from every sample. Amplification of the libraries took two PCR steps, and the second step added a second sample barcode plus Illumina TruSeq adapters. The libraries were sequenced on an Illumina NovaSeq using 2 x 150 bp paired-end reads. Per the authors' processing: Demultiplexing of reads and collapsing into UMI-guided consensus sequences were performed with migec v1.2.7. Using mixcr v2.1.11, the UMI consensuses were aligned to TRA and TRB V and J templates and assembled into clonotypes. A clonotype was counted as expanded or contracted only if both edgeR and NoisET called the change significant, with noise models trained on biological replicates. For edgeR calls, the thresholds were a false discovery rate-adjusted p below 0.01 and a log2 fold-change of 1. As an exploratory analysis of dynamics, max-normalized trajectories of the 1000 most abundant clonotypes were examined by PCA with hierarchical clustering. Each responding clone was given a CD4 or CD8 phenotype based on the CD4+ and CD8+ repertoires, which had been sequenced separately. TCRdb reprocessed the public reads (quality trimming at Q25 with fastp, clone calling with MiXCR) and kept in-frame beta chains. Rows matching on CDR3 protein sequence are summarized as one entry with the most common DNA and genes. TCRdb's processing, not the authors', yielded these V and J calls. Recorded for this sample are 190,000 or so distinct CDR3 sequences; around 27% of them occurred a single time. Approximately 10% of the sample is held by the ten biggest clonotypes.

About this clonotype itself: Its antigen target is currently unknown. No per-base quality is available; no much larger clone lies one base away.

The chain is made from TRBV5-1 and TRBJ2-7; TRBD2 agrees with 7 junctional bases. Source material: PBMCs or a T cell subset sorted from them (not recorded which). This receptor was obtained from an adult woman who had mild COVID-19 (a few samples of this study predate the infection). The sample titles of this study are shuffled in the database, so cell type and time point are left out; the donor was told from shared clones. The DNA reads TGCGCCACCGCTTCCGGGAGGAAATGGTACGAGCAGTACTTC. This sequence encodes CATASGRKWYEQYF.